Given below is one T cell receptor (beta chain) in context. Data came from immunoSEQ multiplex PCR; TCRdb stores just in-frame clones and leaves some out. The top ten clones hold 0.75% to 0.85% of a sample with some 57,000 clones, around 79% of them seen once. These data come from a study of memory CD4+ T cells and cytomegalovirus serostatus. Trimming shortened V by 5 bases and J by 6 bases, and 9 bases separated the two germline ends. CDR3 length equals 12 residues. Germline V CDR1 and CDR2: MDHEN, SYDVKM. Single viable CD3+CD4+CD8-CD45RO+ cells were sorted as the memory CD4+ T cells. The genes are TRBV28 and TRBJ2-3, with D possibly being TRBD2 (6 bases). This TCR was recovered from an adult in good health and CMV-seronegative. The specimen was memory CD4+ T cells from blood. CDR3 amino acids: CASSPLADTQYF. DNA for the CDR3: TGTGCCAGCAGTCCCCTAGCGGATACGCAGTATTTT.